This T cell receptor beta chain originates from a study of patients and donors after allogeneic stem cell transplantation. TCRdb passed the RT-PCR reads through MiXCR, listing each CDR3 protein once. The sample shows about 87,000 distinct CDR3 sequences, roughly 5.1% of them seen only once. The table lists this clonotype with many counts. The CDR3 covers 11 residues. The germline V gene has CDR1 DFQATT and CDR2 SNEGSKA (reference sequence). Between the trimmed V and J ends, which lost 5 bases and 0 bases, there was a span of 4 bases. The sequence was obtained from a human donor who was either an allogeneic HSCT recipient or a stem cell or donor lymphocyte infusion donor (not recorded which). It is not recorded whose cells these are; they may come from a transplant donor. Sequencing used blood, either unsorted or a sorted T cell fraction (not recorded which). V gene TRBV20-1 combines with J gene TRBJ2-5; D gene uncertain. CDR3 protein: CSAPDQETQYF. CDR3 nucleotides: TGCAGTGCTCCTGACCAAGAGACCCAGTACTTC.